This TCR beta chain was sequenced for a study of blood T cell repertoires in COVID-19 (dated by TCRdb to 2018 to 2021). About the full investigation: Collaborator samples came from the United States, Italy and Spain and covered acute and convalescent phases of COVID-19. The material from the prospective study consisted of cDNA or gDNA derived from T cells, B-cell-depleted T cells, or PBMCs. Subjects who had been exposed to COVID-19, were actively infected with it, or had recovered from it provided the deeply sampled blood TCRbeta repertoires that made up the dataset. A freely available public database, intended as a resource for researchers studying the immune response to SARS-CoV-2, is where the repertoires were released. Samples came from the ongoing ImmuneRACE study (first 160 participants) plus 1,254 subjects from 6 global collaborators. A de-identified subject ID, COVID-19 status, age in years and sex were almost always included in the sample metadata. Where HLA class I and class II types were available, the types were taken from metadata supplied by the sample provider, not from assay-based typing. Broad study findings and their caveats: Clinical and demographic metadata were provided uncurated, with the amount varying by source and participant.

Its CDR3 holds 15 amino acids, cysteine through phenylalanine. The only DNA kept is the CDR3, 45 bases in frame from the first base. Trimming takes 6 bases from V and 0 bases from J, and the germline ends sit 12 bases apart. CDR1 and CDR2 are drawn from the germline V gene (reference sequence): LNHDA, SQIVND. TCRbeta CDR3 regions were amplified from genomic DNA using the immunoSEQ Assay, a bias-controlled multiplex PCR. Per the source publication's procedure: Nucleated cell counts per sample were estimated from amplification of reference gene primers within the assay. To quantify the absolute abundance of each unique TCRbeta CDR3 rearrangement, sequence reads were collapsed and filtered. For each sample, productive Simpson clonality was calculated as the square root of Simpson's diversity index over productive rearrangements. TCRdb retrieved this table from immuneACCESS and kept in-frame rearrangements only. Not all clones are present; in checked studies, unresolved V genes account for under half, and no reason is known for the remainder. V and J calls plus clone size are reproduced from that table; the DNA served to infer D and trimming. Here the sample has around 350,000 clones; around 86% occur a single time. The leading ten clones occupy 2.5% to 3.5% of the sample.

On this clone itself: What antigen it recognizes has not been identified. No much larger clonotype is one base removed from it; base qualities were not supplied.

Collaborating institutions collected whole blood in K2EDTA tubes following their own protocols. For TCRbeta analysis, collaborators shipped samples as frozen whole blood, isolated PBMCs, or DNA extracted from either of those sample types. This receptor was taken from a human donor in a cohort sampled during active COVID-19. Sequenced: peripheral blood. The rearranged chain carries TRBV19 and TRBJ1-5; 6 matching bases give a weak D call of TRBD1. The CDR3 region: CASSVGQYSNQPQHF. In nucleotide form, the sequence is TGTGCCAGTAGCGTAGGACAGTATAGCAATCAGCCCCAGCATTTT. Reference TRBV19 and TRBJ1-5 proteins supply the regions before and after the CDR3; the full variable domain is: DGGITQSPKYLFRKEGQNVTLSCEQNLNHDAMYWYRQDPGQGLRLIYYSQIVNDFQKGDIAEGYSVSREKKESFPLTVTSAQKNPTAFYLCASSVGQYSNQPQHFGDGTRLSIL.